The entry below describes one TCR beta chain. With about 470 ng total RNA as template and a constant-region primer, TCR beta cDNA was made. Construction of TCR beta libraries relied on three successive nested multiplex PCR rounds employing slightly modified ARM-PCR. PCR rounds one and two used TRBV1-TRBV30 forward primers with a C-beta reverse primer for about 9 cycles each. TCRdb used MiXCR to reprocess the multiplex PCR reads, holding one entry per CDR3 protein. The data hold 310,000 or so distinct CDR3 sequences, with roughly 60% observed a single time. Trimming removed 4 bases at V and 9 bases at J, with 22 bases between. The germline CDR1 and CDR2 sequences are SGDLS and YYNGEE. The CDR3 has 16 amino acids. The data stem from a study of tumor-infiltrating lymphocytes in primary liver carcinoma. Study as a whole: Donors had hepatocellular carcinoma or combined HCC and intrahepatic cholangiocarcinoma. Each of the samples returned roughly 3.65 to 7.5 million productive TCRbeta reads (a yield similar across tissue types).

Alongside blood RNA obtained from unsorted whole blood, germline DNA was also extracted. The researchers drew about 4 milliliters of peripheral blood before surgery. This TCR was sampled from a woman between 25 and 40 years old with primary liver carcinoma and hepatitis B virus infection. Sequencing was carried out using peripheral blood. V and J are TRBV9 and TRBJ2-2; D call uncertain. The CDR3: CASSTHAFNAGWELFF. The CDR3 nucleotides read TGTGCCAGCAGCACTCACGCCTTCAACGCCGGCTGGGAGCTGTTTTTT.